This TCR beta chain was sequenced for a study of cytomegalovirus exposure and HLA in healthy donors. The CDR3 covers 13 residues. Trimming took off 4 bases at V and 3 bases at J, with 10 bases between the two ends. Germline lookup yields CDR1 SEHNR and CDR2 FQNEAQ (reference sequence). The PCR used 60 Vbeta and 13 Jbeta primers. Generated by immunoSEQ multiplex PCR, the TCRdb table keeps only in-frame clones and is missing some. The profile shows around 94,000 clones, 50% to 75% of them singletons. V gene TRBV7-9 combines with J gene TRBJ2-7, with D possibly TRBD1 on 5 matching bases. The sequencing sample was made of PBMCs. This receptor was identified in a man aged 30-40 years in good health and CMV-seronegative. The CDR3 reads CASSSQGRYEQYF. The CDR3 DNA is TGTGCCAGCAGCTCCCAGGGTCGCTACGAGCAGTACTTC.